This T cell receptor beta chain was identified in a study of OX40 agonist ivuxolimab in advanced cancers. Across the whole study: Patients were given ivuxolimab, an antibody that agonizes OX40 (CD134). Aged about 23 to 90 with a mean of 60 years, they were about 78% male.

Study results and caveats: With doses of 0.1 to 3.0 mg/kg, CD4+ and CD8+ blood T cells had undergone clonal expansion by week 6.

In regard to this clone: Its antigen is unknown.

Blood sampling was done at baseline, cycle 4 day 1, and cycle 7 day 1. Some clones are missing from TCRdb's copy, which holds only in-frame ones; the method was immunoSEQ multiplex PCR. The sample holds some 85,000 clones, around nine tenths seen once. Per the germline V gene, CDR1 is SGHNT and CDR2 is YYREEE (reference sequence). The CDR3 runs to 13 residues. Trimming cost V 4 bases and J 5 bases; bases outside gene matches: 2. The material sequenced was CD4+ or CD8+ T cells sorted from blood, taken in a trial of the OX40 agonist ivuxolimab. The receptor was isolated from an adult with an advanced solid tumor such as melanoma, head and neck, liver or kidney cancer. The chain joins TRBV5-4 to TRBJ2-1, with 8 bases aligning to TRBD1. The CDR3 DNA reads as TGTGCCAGCAGCCCGGGACAGGACAATGAGCAGTTCTTC. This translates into CASSPGQDNEQFF. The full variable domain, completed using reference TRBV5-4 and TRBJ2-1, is ETGVTQSPTHLIKTRGQQVTLRCSSQSGHNTVSWYQQALGQGPQFIFQYYREEENGRGNFPPRFSGLQFPNYSSELNVNALELDDSALYLCASSPGQDNEQFFGPGTRLTVL.